The next 28 T cell receptor beta chains were all read from a single sample in a study of T cell responses to AZD1222 COVID-19 vaccine. The repertoire was sequenced with immunoSEQ multiplex PCR; TCRdb's copy has only in-frame clones and lacks some. The table has around 150,000 clones, roughly 90% seen once. The sample in question was peripheral blood, obtained on day 0 of AZD1222 vaccination. The origin of the receptors is an adult in good health.

The chain joins TRBV5-1 to TRBJ1-1; 7 bases line up with TRBD1. CDR3 length equals 13 residues. J gave up 1 base and V 5 bases, and 2 bases lay outside the gene matches. Germline V gives CDR1 SGHRS, CDR2 YFSETQ. The CDR3 sequence is CASRQGTNTEAFF. The DNA of the CDR3 is TGCGCCAGCAGACAGGGGACGAACACTGAAGCTTTCTTT.

The J gene is TRBJ2-1, the V gene TRBV15; TRBD2 agrees at 11 bases. The germline gives CDR1 LNHNV, CDR2 YYDKDF (reference sequence). V was clipped by 4 bases and J by 8 bases; unmatched bases: 10. This CDR3 contains 16 residues. The CDR3 protein is CATSTRVVSGRDEQFF. The CDR3 region has the DNA TGTGCCACCAGCACCCGAGTTGTTAGCGGGAGGGATGAGCAGTTCTTC.

The chain recombines TRBV7-9 with TRBJ1-4; unclear D gene. V was pared by 1 base and J by 0 bases, with 9 bases between. The germline CDR1 and CDR2 sequences are SEHNR and FQNEAQ (reference sequence). The CDR3 sequence is 16 residues long. DNA for the CDR3: TGTGCCAGCAGCTTAGAAAGGACGGCAACTAATGAAAAACTGTTTTTT. Encoded protein: CASSLERTATNEKLFF.

The rearrangement uses TRBV18 and TRBJ1-1; D may be TRBD1 (6 bases). CDR1 KGHSH and CDR2 LQKENI come from the germline V gene. V was clipped by 3 bases and J by 0 bases, with 23 bases between them. The CDR3 totals 19 residues. The CDR3 region is CASSPRPGPGERMNTEAFF. The CDR3 bases are TGTGCCAGCTCACCCCGGCCGGGGCCAGGGGAAAGGATGAACACTGAAGCTTTCTTT.

The gene calls are TRBV30 and TRBJ1-2; the D gene is possibly TRBD1 (6 bases). The germline V gene encodes CDR1 GTSNPN and CDR2 SVGIG (reference sequence). This CDR3 is 14 amino acids long. V gave up 0 bases and J gave up 4 bases, with 12 bases separating them. In DNA, the CDR3 is TGTGCCTGGAGTGTACAGGGCACCCCCTATGGCTACACCTTC. It is translated as CAWSVQGTPYGYTF.

CDR3 amino acids: CASSPNTEAFF. In DNA, the CDR3 is TGTGCCAGCAGCCCGAACACTGAAGCTTTCTTT. This chain joins TRBV12-3 or TRBV12-4 and TRBJ1-1; no reliable D call. The CDR3 spans 11 residues. V was pared by 6 bases and J by 1 base, with 3 bases between.

The V call is TRBV4-2, the J call TRBJ2-1, with D tentatively TRBD2 (6 bases). CDR1 is LGHNA and CDR2 is YNFKEQ in the germline V gene. CDR3 length: 16 amino acids. Trimming cost V 4 bases and J 2 bases, with 15 bases left between them. The CDR3 loop is CASSPKDSGPYNEQFF. The CDR3 DNA is TGTGCCAGCAGCCCCAAGGATAGCGGCCCCTACAATGAGCAGTTCTTC.

This chain uses TRBV10-3 with TRBJ1-5; D is perhaps TRBD1 (5 bases). CDR1 is ENHRY and CDR2 is SYGVKD in the germline V gene. Trimming removed 4 bases from V and 1 base from J, with 8 bases in between. CDR3 length: 14 residues. The CDR3 region has the DNA TGTGCCATCAGTGTTAGGGACAGCAATCAGCCCCAGCATTTT. It specifies CAISVRDSNQPQHF.

The rearrangement uses TRBV30 and TRBJ1-2, with a possible D match to TRBD1 (6 bases). Deletions cut 4 bases from V and 1 base from J, with 10 bases between. Germline lookup yields CDR1 GTSNPN and CDR2 SVGIG (reference sequence). The CDR3 consists of 13 residues. CDR3 protein: CAWTRGLNYGYTF. Here the CDR3 DNA reads TGTGCCTGGACCAGGGGACTTAACTATGGCTACACCTTC.

The rearrangement uses TRBV7-2 and TRBJ2-1; 10 positions match TRBD1. Germline-derived CDR1 and CDR2 are SGHTA and FQGNSA. The CDR3 is made up of 15 amino acids. The trim removed 2 bases at V and 7 bases at J, leaving 5 bases unmatched. CDR3 DNA: TGTGCCAGCAGCTTAAGGACAGGGGGTCTTAATGAGCAGTTCTTC. Encoded protein: CASSLRTGGLNEQFF. The full variable domain, its missing parts supplied by reference TRBV7-2 and TRBJ2-1, is GAGVSQSPSNKVTEKGKDVELRCDPISGHTALYWYRQSLGQGLEFLIYFQGNSAPDKSGLPSDRFSAERTGGSVSTLTIQRTQQEDSAVYLCASSLRTGGLNEQFFGPGTRLTVL.

The chain combines TRBV10-3 with TRBJ2-1, with D tentatively TRBD1 or TRBD2 (5 bases each). In germline, CDR1 is ENHRY, CDR2 SYGVKD. The CDR3 consists of 12 residues. The germline V and J ends were trimmed by 4 bases and 10 bases, with 11 bases remaining between them. CDR3: CAISVGTLEQFF. The CDR3 nucleotides are TGTGCCATCAGTGTCGGGACCCTAGAGCAGTTCTTC.

The chain joins TRBV24-1 to TRBJ1-2, with D tentatively TRBD1 (6 bases). The CDR3 length is 15 residues. CDR1 is KGHDR, CDR2 SFDVKD, per germline. Between the trimmed V and J ends, which lost 5 bases and 4 bases, there was a span of 16 bases. The CDR3 protein is CATSGPGGLAYGYTF. The CDR3 region has the DNA TGTGCCACCAGTGGGCCTGGGGGGCTGGCCTATGGCTACACCTTC.

This chain connects TRBV2 to TRBJ1-2, with 7 bases fitting TRBD1. Germline trimming cut 4 bases from V and 4 bases from J; bases unmatched to any gene: 9. Germline values: CDR1 SNHLY, CDR2 FYNNEI. CDR3 length: 15 amino acids. The chain's CDR3 is CASSGEGAVLYGYTF. DNA of the CDR3: TGTGCCAGCAGTGGGGAGGGGGCCGTTCTCTATGGCTACACCTTC. The full variable domain, in which reference TRBV2 and TRBJ1-2 provide the parts outside the CDR3, is EPEVTQTPSHQVTQMGQEVILRCVPISNHLYFYWYRQILGQKVEFLVSFYNNEISEKSEIFDDQFSVERPDGSNFTLKIRSTKLEDSAMYFCASSGEGAVLYGYTFGSGTRLTVV.

The chain carries TRBV5-1 and TRBJ1-2, with 8 bases lining up with TRBD1. Germline lookup yields CDR1 SGHRS and CDR2 YFSETQ. CDR3 length: 12 residues. V gave up 4 bases and J gave up 8 bases; unmatched junction bases: 4. CDR3 protein: CASSMTGDGYTF. The CDR3 coding sequence is TGCGCCAGCAGCATGACAGGGGACGGCTACACCTTC.

A note on this clone: This sample includes further DNA sequences coding for the same CDR3. The J gene is TRBJ2-5, the V gene TRBV11-3; D unclear. Germline CDR1 is SGHNT and CDR2 is YENEEA. V lost 1 base to trimming and J lost 1 base, with 1 base between them. The CDR3 is made up of 12 amino acids. The CDR3 DNA sequence: TGTGCCAGCAGCTTAGGCCAAGAGACCCAGTACTTC. Protein product: CASSLGQETQYF.

The V call is TRBV7-3, the J call TRBJ1-1; no firm D call. The V end lost 2 bases, the J end lost 11 bases, and 15 bases lay between the germline ends. This CDR3 has 13 amino acids. Germline CDR1 reads SGHTA; CDR2 reads FQGTGA. CDR3 in DNA: TGTGCCAGCAGCTTAGAAACACGACGAGGCGCTTTCTTT. Its translation is CASSLETRRGAFF.

The chain couples TRBV2 to TRBJ2-1, with 14 bases matching TRBD2. V gave up 7 bases and J gave up 8 bases; unmatched junction bases: 13. This CDR3 is built from 17 residues. Germline CDR1 and CDR2: SNHLY and FYNNEI. The CDR3 loop is CASIEETSGRAADEQFF. The CDR3 nucleotides are TGTGCCAGCATAGAGGAGACTAGCGGGAGGGCAGCGGATGAGCAGTTCTTC.

The chain employs TRBV7-2 and TRBJ2-3, with 8 bases identical to TRBD2. This CDR3 comprises 15 residues. CDR1 is SGHTA, CDR2 FQGNSA, per germline. Losses at the gene ends were 2 bases for V and 5 bases for J; bases not matched to a gene: 6. CDR3 amino acids: CASSLSPRGVDTQYF. The CDR3 region has the DNA TGTGCCAGCAGCTTATCTCCGCGGGGGGTAGATACGCAGTATTTT.

This clone has a count of ten or more. The chain links TRBV7-8 to TRBJ2-7; 13 bases agree with TRBD2. V shed 3 bases and J 3 bases; nucleotides not matched to a gene: 8. CDR1 and CDR2 from the germline V gene are SGHVS and FQNEAQ. This CDR3 comprises 17 residues. Here the CDR3 reads CASSFAGTSGNIYEQYF. CDR3 bases: TGTGCCAGCAGCTTTGCCGGGACTAGCGGGAATATCTACGAGCAGTACTTC.

V gene TRBV28 combines with J gene TRBJ2-7; 12 positions match TRBD1. Germline values: CDR1 MDHEN, CDR2 SYDVKM. V shed 5 bases, J shed 5 bases, and the junction held 7 bases outside the gene matches. The CDR3 runs 15 residues. The CDR3 region is CASSPGDRGPHEQYF. The CDR3 DNA reads TGTGCCAGCAGTCCAGGGGACAGGGGGCCCCACGAGCAGTACTTC.

V gene TRBV9 combines with J gene TRBJ2-1; TRBD2 matches 9 bases. Germline lookup yields CDR1 SGDLS and CDR2 YYNGEE. The junction had 16 bases not matched to a gene; V was cut back by 3 bases and J by 9 bases. CDR3 length: 17 amino acids. CDR3: CASSAGLAPTGGGEQFF. As DNA, the CDR3 is TGTGCCAGCAGCGCTGGACTAGCGCCGACGGGAGGAGGTGAGCAGTTCTTC.

This chain uses TRBV21-1 with TRBJ2-1; whether TRBD1, the table's D call, matches the DNA was not checked. TRBV21-1 is listed as a pseudogene. This CDR3 has 15 amino acids. Written as DNA, the CDR3 is TGTGCCAGCAGCACCACTCGGACAGACGACAATGAGCAGTTCTTC. Amino acid sequence: CASSTTRTDDNEQFF.

This sequence joins TRBV11-3 and TRBJ2-3; 8 positions agree with TRBD2. The CDR3 is made up of 17 amino acids. In germline, CDR1 is SGHNT, CDR2 YENEEA. Germline trimming cut 5 bases from V and 5 bases from J; bases unmatched to any gene: 15. The CDR3 DNA follows: TGTGCCAGCAGCCCGAGAGCGGGAGTGGCCTCAGGAGATACGCAGTATTTT. Translating gives CASSPRAGVASGDTQYF.

V is TRBV28 and J is TRBJ1-2; TRBD1 agrees at 9 bases. The germline V gene encodes CDR1 MDHEN and CDR2 SYDVKM. The CDR3 extends over 13 amino acids. The junction had 8 bases not matched to a gene; V was cut back by 6 bases and J by 9 bases. The CDR3 DNA is TGTGCCAGCAGCCCGGACAGGGGAAGTAGCTACACCTTC. Encoded protein: CASSPDRGSSYTF.

J is TRBJ2-7 and V is TRBV5-1; D might be TRBD1 or TRBD2, each matching 7 bases. Per germline, CDR1 SGHRS and CDR2 YFSETQ. The CDR3 runs 15 residues. V lost 5 bases to trimming and J lost 7 bases, with 22 bases between them. DNA for the CDR3: TGCGCCAGCAGAAGGACAGGCGGGGGACCGGGGGAGCAGTACTTC. This translates into CASRRTGGGPGEQYF.

The chain uses TRBV28 and TRBJ1-1, with D possibly matching TRBD1 (5 bases). The germline CDR1 and CDR2 sequences are MDHEN and SYDVKM. Trimming shortened V by 5 bases and J by 11 bases, and 21 bases separated the two germline ends. This CDR3 is built from 14 residues. CDR3 in amino acids: CASSQSGTLGVAFF. The CDR3 bases are TGTGCCAGCAGTCAGTCCGGGACCCTGGGGGTGGCTTTCTTT.

The chain employs TRBV6-5 and TRBJ2-7, with 7 bases fitting TRBD1. The CDR3 extends over 11 amino acids. In germline, CDR1 is MNHEY, CDR2 SVGAGI. V trimming: 8 bases; J trimming: 3 bases; junction bases outside the gene matches: 1. Here the CDR3 reads CASRQGYEQYF. The DNA of the CDR3 is TGTGCCAGCCGACAGGGCTACGAGCAGTACTTC.

V usage is TRBV29-1 and J usage is TRBJ2-1, with 7 bases that match TRBD2. The CDR3 runs 20 residues. Unmatched junction bases numbered 19, after V lost 1 base and J lost 1 base. Germline V gene data show CDR1 as SQVTM and CDR2 as ANQGSEA. CDR3 in amino acids: CSVEGVGLAAFRSSYNEQFF. CDR3 bases: TGCAGCGTTGAAGGAGTAGGCCTAGCGGCTTTCCGCTCTTCCTACAATGAGCAGTTCTTC.